A selection of T cell receptor beta chains follows, all from one sample in a study of T-cell memory formation after mild COVID-19. A single record per CDR3 protein comes from TCRdb applying MiXCR to the 5' RACE reads. The sample has under 200,000 distinct CDR3 sequences; approximately 12% are singletons. Sequencing was performed on PBMCs or a T cell subset sorted from them (not recorded which). These receptors were obtained from a man between 18 and 35 years old who had mild COVID-19 (a few samples of this study predate the infection). Cell type and time point are not known. Each CDR3 is given with its conserved first and last residue. Fields, in order: J gene, V gene, CDR3 protein.

TRBJ2-3 | TRBV18 | CASSLAASQDTQYF
TRBJ2-5 | TRBV5-1 | CASSNPSGEETQYF
TRBJ2-5 | TRBV5-1 | CASSLLAGKETQYF
TRBJ1-5 | TRBV20-1 | CSVRRDSNSNQPQHF
TRBJ2-3 | TRBV6-2/TRBV6-3 | CASSYRVGGSTDTQYF
TRBJ2-5 | TRBV18 | CASSPMGQDETQYF
TRBJ1-1 | TRBV7-3 | CASSRSSETEAFF
TRBJ1-1 | TRBV12-3/TRBV12-4 | CASSIDRGREAFF
TRBJ2-5 | TRBV6-2/TRBV6-3 | CASRHGSGGIQETQYF
TRBJ1-1 | TRBV3-1 | CASSPTMGNMGTEAFF
TRBJ2-5 | TRBV29-1 | CSATTDQETQYF
TRBJ1-6 | TRBV4-1 | CASSQDHRAYNSPLHF
TRBJ1-5 | TRBV7-2 | CASSPEPGGAWQPQHF
TRBJ1-6 | TRBV7-9 | CATGDLYNSPLHF
TRBJ2-5 | TRBV12-3/TRBV12-4 | CASSIGYQETQYF
TRBJ2-7 | TRBV7-9 | CASKGLKGDSYEQYF
TRBJ1-1 | TRBV7-9 | CAITPNVNTEAFF
TRBJ2-2 | TRBV11-2 | CASSLEAGPGELFF